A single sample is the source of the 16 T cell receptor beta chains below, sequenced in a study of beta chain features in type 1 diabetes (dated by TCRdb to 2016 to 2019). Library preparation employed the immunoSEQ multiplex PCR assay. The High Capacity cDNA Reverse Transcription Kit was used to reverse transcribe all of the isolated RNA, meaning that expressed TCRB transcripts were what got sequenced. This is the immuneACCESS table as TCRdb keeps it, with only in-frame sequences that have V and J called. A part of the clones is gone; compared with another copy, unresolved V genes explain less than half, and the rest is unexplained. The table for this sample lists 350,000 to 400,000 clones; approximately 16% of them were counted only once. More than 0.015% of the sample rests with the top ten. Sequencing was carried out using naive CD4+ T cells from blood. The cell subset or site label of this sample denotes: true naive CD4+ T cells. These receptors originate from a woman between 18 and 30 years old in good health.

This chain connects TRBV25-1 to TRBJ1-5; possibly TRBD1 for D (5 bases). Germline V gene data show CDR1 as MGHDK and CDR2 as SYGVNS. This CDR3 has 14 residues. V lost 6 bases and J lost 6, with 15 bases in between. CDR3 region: CASSPGRGGQPQHF. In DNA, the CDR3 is TGTGCCAGCAGCCCGGGTCGCGGGGGTCAGCCCCAGCATTTT.

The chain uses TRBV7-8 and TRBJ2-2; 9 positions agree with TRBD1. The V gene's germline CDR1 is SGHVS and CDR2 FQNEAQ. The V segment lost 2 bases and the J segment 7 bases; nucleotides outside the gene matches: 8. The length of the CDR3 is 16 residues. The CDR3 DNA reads TGTGCCAGCAGCTTATATGGGACAGGGCTGGACGGGGAGCTGTTTTTT. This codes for CASSLYGTGLDGELFF. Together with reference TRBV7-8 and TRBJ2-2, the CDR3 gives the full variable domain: GAGVSQSPRYKVAKRGQDVALRCDPISGHVSLFWYQQALGQGPEFLTYFQNEAQLDKSGLPSDRFFAERPEGSVSTLKIQRTQQEDSAVYLCASSLYGTGLDGELFFGEGSRLTVL.

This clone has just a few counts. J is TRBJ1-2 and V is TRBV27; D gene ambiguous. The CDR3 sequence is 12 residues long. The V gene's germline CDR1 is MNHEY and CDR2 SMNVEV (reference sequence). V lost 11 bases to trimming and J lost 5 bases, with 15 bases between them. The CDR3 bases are TGTGCCGTCTTGACCCGGAGGTATGGCTACACCTTC. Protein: CAVLTRRYGYTF.

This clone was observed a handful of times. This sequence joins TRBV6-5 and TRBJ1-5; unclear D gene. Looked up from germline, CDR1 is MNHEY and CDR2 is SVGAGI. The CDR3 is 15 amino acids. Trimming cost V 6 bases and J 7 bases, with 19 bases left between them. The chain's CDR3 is CASRPVGAEGQPQHF. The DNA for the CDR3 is TGTGCCAGCAGACCGGTCGGTGCGGAGGGCCAGCCCCAGCATTTT.

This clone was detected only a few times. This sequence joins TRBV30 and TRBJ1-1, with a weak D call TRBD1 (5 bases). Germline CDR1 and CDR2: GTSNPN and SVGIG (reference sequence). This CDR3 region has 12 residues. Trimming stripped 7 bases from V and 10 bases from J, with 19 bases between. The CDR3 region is CASPGEGWAAFF. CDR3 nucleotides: TGTGCCTCCCCGGGGGAGGGATGGGCAGCTTTCTTT.

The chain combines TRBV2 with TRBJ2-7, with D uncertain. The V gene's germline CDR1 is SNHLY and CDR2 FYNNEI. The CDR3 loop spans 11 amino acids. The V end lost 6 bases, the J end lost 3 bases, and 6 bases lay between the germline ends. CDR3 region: CASSLFYEQYF. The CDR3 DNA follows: TGTGCCAGCAGCCTATTCTACGAGCAGTACTTC. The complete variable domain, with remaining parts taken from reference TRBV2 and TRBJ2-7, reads EPEVTQTPSHQVTQMGQEVILRCVPISNHLYFYWYRQILGQKVEFLVSFYNNEISEKSEIFDDQFSVERPDGSNFTLKIRSTKLEDSAMYFCASSLFYEQYFGPGTRLTVT.

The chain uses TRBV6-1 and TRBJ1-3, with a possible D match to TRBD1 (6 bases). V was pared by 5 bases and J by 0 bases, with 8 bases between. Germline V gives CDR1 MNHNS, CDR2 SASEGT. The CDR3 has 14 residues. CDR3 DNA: TGTGCCAGCAGTACAGGGACCTCTGGAAACACCATATATTTT. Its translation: CASSTGTSGNTIYF.

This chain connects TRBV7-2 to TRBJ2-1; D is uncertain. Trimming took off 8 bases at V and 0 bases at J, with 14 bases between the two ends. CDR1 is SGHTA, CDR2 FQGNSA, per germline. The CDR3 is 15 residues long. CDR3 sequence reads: CASQFGPVSYNEQFF. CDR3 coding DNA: TGTGCCAGCCAATTTGGGCCTGTCTCCTACAATGAGCAGTTCTTC.

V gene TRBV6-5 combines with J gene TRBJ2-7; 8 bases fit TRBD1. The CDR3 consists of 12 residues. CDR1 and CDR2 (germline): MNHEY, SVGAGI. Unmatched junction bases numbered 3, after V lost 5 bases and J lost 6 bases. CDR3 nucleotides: TGTGCCAGCAGTACGACAGGGGTCGAGCAGTACTTC. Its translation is CASSTTGVEQYF.

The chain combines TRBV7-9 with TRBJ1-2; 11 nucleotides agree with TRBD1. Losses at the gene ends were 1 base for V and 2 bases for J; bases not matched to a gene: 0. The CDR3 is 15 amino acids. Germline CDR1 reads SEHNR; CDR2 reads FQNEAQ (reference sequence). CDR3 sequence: CASSLGDRGNYGYTF. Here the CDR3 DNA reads TGTGCCAGCAGCTTAGGGGACAGGGGGAACTATGGCTACACCTTC.

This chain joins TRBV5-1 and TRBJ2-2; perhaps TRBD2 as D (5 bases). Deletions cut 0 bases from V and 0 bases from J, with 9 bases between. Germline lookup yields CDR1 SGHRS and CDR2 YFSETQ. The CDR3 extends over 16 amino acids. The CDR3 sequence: CASSLAGKTNTGELFF. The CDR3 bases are TGCGCCAGCAGCTTGGCCGGGAAGACGAACACCGGGGAGCTGTTTTTT.

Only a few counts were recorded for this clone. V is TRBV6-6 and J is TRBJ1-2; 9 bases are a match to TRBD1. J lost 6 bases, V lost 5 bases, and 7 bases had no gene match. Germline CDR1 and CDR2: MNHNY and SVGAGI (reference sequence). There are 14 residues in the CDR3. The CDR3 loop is CASSIGTGLNGYTF. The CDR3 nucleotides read TGTGCCAGCAGTATCGGGACAGGGTTGAATGGCTACACCTTC.

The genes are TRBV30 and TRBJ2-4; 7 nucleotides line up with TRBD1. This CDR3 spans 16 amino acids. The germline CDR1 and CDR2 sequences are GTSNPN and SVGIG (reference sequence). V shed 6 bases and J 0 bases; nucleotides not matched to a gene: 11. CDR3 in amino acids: CACWGQQRIAKNIQYF. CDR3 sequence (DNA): TGTGCCTGCTGGGGACAGCAGAGAATAGCCAAAAACATTCAGTACTTC.

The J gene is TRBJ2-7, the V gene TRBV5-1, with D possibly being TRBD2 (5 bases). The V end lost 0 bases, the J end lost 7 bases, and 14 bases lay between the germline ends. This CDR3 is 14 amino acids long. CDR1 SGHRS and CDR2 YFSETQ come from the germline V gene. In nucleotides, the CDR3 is TGCGCCAGCAGCTTGGCTGAGAGGGCGAGAGAGCAGTACTTC. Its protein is CASSLAERAREQYF.

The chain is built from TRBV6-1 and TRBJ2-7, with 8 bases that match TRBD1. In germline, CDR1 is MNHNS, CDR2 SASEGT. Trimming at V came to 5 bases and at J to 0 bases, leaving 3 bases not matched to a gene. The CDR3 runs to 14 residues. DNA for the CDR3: TGTGCCAGCAGTTGGACAGGGACCTCCTACGAGCAGTACTTC. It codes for CASSWTGTSYEQYF.

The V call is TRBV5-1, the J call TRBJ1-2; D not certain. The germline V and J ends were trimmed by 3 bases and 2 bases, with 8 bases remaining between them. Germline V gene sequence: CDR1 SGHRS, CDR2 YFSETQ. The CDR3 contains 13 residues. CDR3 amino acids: CASSYSLNYGYTF. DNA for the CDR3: TGCGCCAGCAGCTACAGCCTCAACTATGGCTACACCTTC.